This T cell receptor beta chain was found in a study of a mutant IDH1 vaccine in newly diagnosed glioma (dated by TCRdb to the early 2020s). At the level of the whole study: Vaccination was initiated 4-6 weeks after radiotherapy alone, or concurrently with temozolomide cycles in the chemotherapy-containing groups. Peripheral blood samples were drawn at six visits, namely V03 (baseline), V05, V07, V10, V12 and V13. Prior to enrollment, standard therapy consisting of radiotherapy alone, temozolomide alone, or radiochemotherapy with temozolomide had been administered to patients, with the combination being received by most patients. For exploratory analyses, longitudinal TCRB deep sequencing was carried out in around 24 treated patients wherever samples were available. The approximately 30 treated patients were 62.5% male and around 40% female, with a mean age of approximately 40 years. The week-35 safety follow-up took place at visit V12, and the week-47 end of study took place at visit V13.

General findings and caveats noted by the study authors: According to the authors, sample limitations meant that analyses of patient blood samples could not be reproduced. Selection of PBMC samples for TCRB deep sequencing was based on availability. Pseudoprogression appeared unrelated to alterations in the top peripheral T cell clonotypes detected by TCRB sequencing. Immune responses induced by the vaccine were seen in around 93% of patients across multiple MHC alleles.

Per the publication, the time point label means: week 35, safety follow-up. Each vaccine dose, consisting of 300 ug of a 20-mer mutant IDH1 peptide in Montanide, was administered subcutaneously with topical imiquimod. Patients received eight vaccinations in weeks 1, 3, 5, 7, 11, 15, 19 and 23, corresponding to visits V03 through V10. Donors had newly diagnosed WHO grade 3 or 4 IDH1-mutant astrocytomas with loss of nuclear ATRX. The samples were drawn from NOA16, a multicentre, single-arm, open-label phase I trial in Germany that tested a mutant IDH1 peptide vaccine in humans for the first time. Genomic DNA for TCRB sequencing was extracted from EDTA blood using the DNeasy Blood and Tissue Kit. With regard to this clone: Its cognate antigen has yet to be identified. Per-base qualities were not stored, and no clone one base away is much larger.

The library came from the immunoSEQ multiplex PCR assay. Rearranged TCR beta chain sequences were amplified with the hsTCRB Kit following the manufacturer's protocol. TCRB libraries were sequenced on an Illumina MiSeq. In the original analysis: The proprietary platform of the kit vendor was used for demultiplexing, trimming and gene mapping. TCRdb took over this immuneACCESS table, retaining in-frame rearrangements with V and J assigned. Such tables are incomplete; in checked studies, under half of the missing clones stem from an unresolved V gene, and the remainder is unexplained. V, J and clone size were drawn from that table, and D and trimming were deduced from the DNA. In this sample the table shows some 60,000 clones, 81% of which occur a single time. The top ten constitute roughly 5.2% of the sample. The sequence came from a man between 40 and 49 years old with glioma. The material was PBMCs, obtained from a glioma patient whose treatment included an IDH1 peptide vaccine.

The CDR3 loop reads CASSQGQENYGYTF. DNA sequence: TGTGCCAGCAGTCAGGGGCAGGAAAACTATGGCTACACCTTC. The rearranged segments are TRBV5-4 and TRBJ1-2, with TRBD1 tentatively as D gene (6 bases match). CDR1 and CDR2 were assigned from the germline V gene (reference sequence) as SGHNT and YYREEE. The CDR3 numbers 14 residues from cysteine through phenylalanine. The CDR3 DNA has 42 bases and is translated from base 1. Trimming removed 5 bases from V and 2 bases from J, leaving 13 bases between the germline ends. Reference TRBV5-4 and TRBJ1-2 proteins supply the regions before and after the CDR3; the full variable domain is: ETGVTQSPTHLIKTRGQQVTLRCSSQSGHNTVSWYQQALGQGPQFIFQYYREEENGRGNFPPRFSGLQFPNYSSELNVNALELDDSALYLCASSQGQENYGYTFGSGTRLTVV.